The clone carrying this T cell receptor beta chain was counted a single time. The CDR3 length is 19 residues. These data belong to a study of control samples from healthy donors and cancer patients. Profiled with immunoSEQ multiplex PCR; TCRdb holds only in-frame clones, not every one. Counted here are about 110,000 clones, around nine tenths occurring once; the ten biggest clones make up about 4.7%. This clonotype was obtained from a human donor in good health. The donor label of this sample is uncertain. The sequencing input was blood. The rearrangement links TRBV21-1 to TRBJ2-3; TRBD2 is the table's D call and was not checked against the DNA. TRBV21-1 is reported as a pseudogene. CDR3 bases: TGTGCCAGCAGCAAAGAAGCTAGCGGGGGGCCTCGACGCACAGATACGCAGTATTTT. Protein: CASSKEASGGPRRTDTQYF.